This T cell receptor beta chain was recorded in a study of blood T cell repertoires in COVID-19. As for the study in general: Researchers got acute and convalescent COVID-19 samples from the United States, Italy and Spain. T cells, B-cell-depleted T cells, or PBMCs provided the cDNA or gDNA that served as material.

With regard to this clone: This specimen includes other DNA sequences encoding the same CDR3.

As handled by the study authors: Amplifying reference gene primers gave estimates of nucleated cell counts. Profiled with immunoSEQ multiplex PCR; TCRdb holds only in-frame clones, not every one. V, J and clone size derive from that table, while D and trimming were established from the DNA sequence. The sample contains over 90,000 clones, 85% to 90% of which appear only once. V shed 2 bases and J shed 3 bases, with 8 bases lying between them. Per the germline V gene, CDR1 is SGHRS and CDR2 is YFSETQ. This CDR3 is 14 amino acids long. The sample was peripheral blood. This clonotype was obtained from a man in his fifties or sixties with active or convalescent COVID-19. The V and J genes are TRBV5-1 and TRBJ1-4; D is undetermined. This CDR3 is CASSLGQANEKLFF. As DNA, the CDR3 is TGCGCCAGCAGCTTAGGCCAGGCTAATGAAAAACTGTTTTTT.